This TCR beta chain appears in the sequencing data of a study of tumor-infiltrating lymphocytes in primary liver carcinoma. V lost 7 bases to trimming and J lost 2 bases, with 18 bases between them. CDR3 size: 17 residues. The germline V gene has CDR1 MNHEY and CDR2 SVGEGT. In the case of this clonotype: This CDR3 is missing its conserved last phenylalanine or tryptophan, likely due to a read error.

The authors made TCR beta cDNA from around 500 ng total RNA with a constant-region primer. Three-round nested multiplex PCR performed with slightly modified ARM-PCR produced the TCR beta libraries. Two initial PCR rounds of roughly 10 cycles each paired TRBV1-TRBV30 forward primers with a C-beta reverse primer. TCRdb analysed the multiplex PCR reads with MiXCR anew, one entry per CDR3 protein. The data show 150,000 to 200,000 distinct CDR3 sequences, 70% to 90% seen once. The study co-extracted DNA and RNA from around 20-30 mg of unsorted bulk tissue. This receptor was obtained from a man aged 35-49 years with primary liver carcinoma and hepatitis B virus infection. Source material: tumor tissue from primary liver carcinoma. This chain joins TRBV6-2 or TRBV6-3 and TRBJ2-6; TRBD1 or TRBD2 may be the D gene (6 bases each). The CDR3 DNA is TGTGCCAGCATCTCCGGAGGGGGTTTAACTGGGGCCAACGTCCTGACTTAC. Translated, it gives CASISGGGLTGANVLTY.